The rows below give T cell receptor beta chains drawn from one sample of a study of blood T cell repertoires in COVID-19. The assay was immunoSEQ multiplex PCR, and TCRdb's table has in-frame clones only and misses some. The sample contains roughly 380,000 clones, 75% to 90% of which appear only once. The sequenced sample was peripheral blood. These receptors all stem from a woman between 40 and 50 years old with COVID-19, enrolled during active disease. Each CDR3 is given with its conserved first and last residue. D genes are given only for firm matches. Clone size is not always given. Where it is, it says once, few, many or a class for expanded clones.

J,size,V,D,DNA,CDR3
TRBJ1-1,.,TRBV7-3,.,TGTGCCAGCAGCGGTCCAGACAACGAAGCTTTCTTT,CASSGPDNEAFF
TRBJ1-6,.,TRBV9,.,TGTGCCAGCAGCCCTGACAGTAATTCACCCCTCCACTTT,CASSPDSNSPLHF
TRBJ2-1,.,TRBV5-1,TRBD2,TGCGCCAGCAGCCCCGGGGGGTTCGGGGAAATCTACAATGAGCAGTTCTTC,CASSPGGFGEIYNEQFF
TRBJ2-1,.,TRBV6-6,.,TGTGCCAGCAGTTCCCGCGGCGCTGACAATGAGCAGTTCTTC,CASSSRGADNEQFF
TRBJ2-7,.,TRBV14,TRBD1,TGTGCCAGCAGCCAAGAAAGAACCGGGACAGGCTTCTACGAGCAGTACTTC,CASSQERTGTGFYEQYF
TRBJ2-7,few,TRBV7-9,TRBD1,TGTGCCAGCATGGGCGGTGAGGGGGCAAATACCTACGAGCAGTACTTC,CASMGGEGANTYEQYF
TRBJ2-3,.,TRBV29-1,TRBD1,TGCAGCGTTCCCCCGGGACAGAGCACAGATACGCAGTATTTT,CSVPPGQSTDTQYF
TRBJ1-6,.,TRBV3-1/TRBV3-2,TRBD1,TGTGCCAGCAGCCCCCGACAGGGTTATAATTCACCCCTCCACTTT,CASSPRQGYNSPLHF
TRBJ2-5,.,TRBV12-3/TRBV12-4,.,TGTGCCAGCCGAAATGGGGGGGCAGAGACCCAGTACTTC,CASRNGGAETQYF
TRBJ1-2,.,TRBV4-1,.,TGCGCCAGCAGCCAAGGGGATCAGGGGCCGATCGGCTACACCTTC,CASSQGDQGPIGYTF
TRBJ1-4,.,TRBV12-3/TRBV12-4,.,TGTGCCAGCAGTTTACGCGGAGAAAAACTGTTTTTT,CASSLRGEKLFF
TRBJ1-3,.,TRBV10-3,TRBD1,TGTGCCATCAGCCCAACAGGGGTGACTGGAAACACCATATATTTT,CAISPTGVTGNTIYF
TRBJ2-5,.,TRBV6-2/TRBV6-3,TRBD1,TGTGCCAGCAGTTATGGGGACAGGGTAAGAGAGACCCAGTACTTC,CASSYGDRVRETQYF
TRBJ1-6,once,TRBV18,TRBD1,TGTGCCAGCTCACCACCTAGCGGACAGGGGGCACATTCACCCCTCCACTTT,CASSPPSGQGAHSPLHF
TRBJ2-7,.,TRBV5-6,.,TGTGCCAGCAGCCCGGAGGGCCTCCTCGCGAACGAGCAGTACTTC,CASSPEGLLANEQYF
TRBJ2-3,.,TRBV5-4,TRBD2,TGTGCCAGCAGCTTAAGACTAGCGGAGAGCACAGATACGCAGTATTTT,CASSLRLAESTDTQYF
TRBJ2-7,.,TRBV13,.,TGTGCCAGCAGCTTTGACAGGTTGTCCTACGAGCAGTACTTC,CASSFDRLSYEQYF
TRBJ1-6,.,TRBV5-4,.,TGTGCCAGCAGCCCGGCGGGAGGCTTGGATAATTCACCCCTCCACTTT,CASSPAGGLDNSPLHF
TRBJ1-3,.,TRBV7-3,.,TGTGCCAGCAGCTTGGACAAGAGAAACACCATATATTTT,CASSLDKRNTIYF
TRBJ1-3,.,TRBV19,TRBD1,TGTGCCAGTAACCGCAGGGGGCTTGGAAACACCATATATTTT,CASNRRGLGNTIYF
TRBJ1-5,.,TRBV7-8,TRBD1,TGTGCCAGCAGCAGTGACAGGGTCAGCAATCAGCCCCAGCATTTT,CASSSDRVSNQPQHF
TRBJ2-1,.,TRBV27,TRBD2,TGTGCCAGCAGTTTAGGTCGACTAGCGGGAGGGAATGAGCAGTTCTTC,CASSLGRLAGGNEQFF